One sample yielded the 21 T cell receptor beta chains listed below, sequenced in a study of tumor-infiltrating lymphocytes in oesophageal squamous cell carcinoma. TCRdb re-called the reads with MiXCR, one entry per CDR3 protein. The sample lists roughly 11,000 distinct CDR3 sequences, roughly 60% seen once, with roughly 50% in the top ten. Material: blood. These receptors were collected from a female donor with esophageal squamous cell carcinoma.

To note about this clonotype: The conserved closing phenylalanine or tryptophan is absent in this CDR3, likely reflecting a read error. The DNA is left out, because the CDR3 cannot be placed on it with certainty; the CDR3 is given as TCRdb lists it. The CDR3: CASSPTVLAGETMSSSSGQ. The chain is built from TRBV7-3 and TRBJ1-1. The CDR3 region is 19 residues in length, termini included. Per the germline V gene, CDR1 is SGHTA and CDR2 is FQGTGA.

This clonotype has more than one count but fewer than ten. The rearrangement links TRBV18 to TRBJ2-3; the match to TRBD2 covers 8 bases. V was pared by 2 bases and J by 0 bases, with 7 bases of the junction left unmatched. This CDR3 is built from 17 residues. Germline assignment: CDR1 KGHSH and CDR2 LQKENI. The CDR3 sequence is CASSPISASGSTDTQYF. The CDR3 nucleotides read TGTGCCAGCTCACCAATCTCGGCTAGCGGGAGCACAGATACGCAGTATTTT. Full variable domain (outside the CDR3, taken from reference TRBV18 and TRBJ2-3): NAGVMQNPRHLVRRRGQEARLRCSPMKGHSHVYWYRQLPEEGLKFMVYLQKENIIDESGMPKERFSAEFPKEGPSILRIQQVVRGDSAAYFCASSPISASGSTDTQYFGPGTRLTVL.

In this sample, this clonotype turned up a few times. Its ends do not fully match the called genes, so a read error is possible. The chain is built from TRBV12-3 or TRBV12-4 and TRBJ1-6; no clear D gene. CDR3 length: 14 amino acids. The CDR3 region is CASSLVGYQETQYF. The CDR3 region has the DNA TGTGCCAGCAGTTTAGTGGGCTACCAAGAGACCCAGTACTTT.

This clonotype was observed at least ten times. J is TRBJ2-3 and V is TRBV12-3 or TRBV12-4; D tentatively fits TRBD1 or TRBD2 (6 bases each). The CDR3 runs 15 residues. V lost 2 bases and J lost 0, with 9 bases in between. Here the CDR3 reads CASSLQGRSTDTQYF. In DNA form, the CDR3 reads TGTGCCAGCAGTTTACAGGGGAGGAGCACAGATACGCAGTATTTT.

J is TRBJ1-1 and V is TRBV7-6; 9 positions agree with TRBD1. Per the germline V gene, CDR1 is SGHVS and CDR2 is FNYEAQ. The CDR3 contains 14 residues. V was pared by 5 bases and J by 2 bases, with 3 bases of the junction left unmatched. DNA for the CDR3: TGTGCCAGCAGCCGGGGACAGGGAAACACTGAAGCTTTCTTT. This encodes CASSRGQGNTEAFF.

Concerning this clonotype itself: At one of its ends the junction is not consistent with the germline gene, which may arise from a read error. CDR3 bases: TGTGCCAGCAGGTTGGGGGTCTCTGGGGCCAACGTCCTGACTTTC. Its translation is CASRLGVSGANVLTF. V is TRBV5-6 and J is TRBJ2-6, with D tentatively TRBD1 or TRBD2 (5 bases each). The CDR3 contains 15 residues. Germline V gene sequence: CDR1 SGHDT, CDR2 YYEEEE.

The sample holds one count of this clonotype. The J gene is TRBJ2-1, the V gene TRBV4-1; 9 positions match TRBD2. The J call may be wrong; the DNA end is better matched by TRBJ2-7. Looked up from germline, CDR1 is MGHRA and CDR2 is YSYEKL. The CDR3 spans 16 residues. This CDR3 reads CASSQEFAGGPDEQYF. CDR3 nucleotide sequence: TGCGCCAGCAGCCAAGAGTTCGCGGGAGGGCCCGACGAGCAGTACTTC.

This chain connects TRBV7-2 to TRBJ2-1; 7 nucleotides match TRBD1. The end of the DNA is better explained by TRBJ2-5, so the J call may be wrong. The germline V gene encodes CDR1 SGHTA and CDR2 FQGNSA. CDR3 size: 15 residues. DNA for the CDR3: TGTGCCAGCAGCTTAGGGCCAGGGGGTCCGGAGACCCAGTACTTC. Amino acid sequence: CASSLGPGGPETQYF.

This clonotype was seen a handful of times. The rearrangement joins TRBV5-1 to TRBJ2-2, with D unclear. From germline, CDR1 is SGHRS and CDR2 YFSETQ. V was cut by 0 bases and J by 0 bases, with 12 bases left in between. This CDR3 has 17 residues. The CDR3 sequence is CASSLGWPRPNTGELFF. The DNA for the CDR3 is TGCGCCAGCAGCTTGGGGTGGCCCAGGCCGAACACCGGGGAGCTGTTTTTT.

V and J are TRBV15 and TRBJ2-1; D is ambiguous. The V end lost 1 base, the J end lost 16 bases, and 14 bases lay between the germline ends. The CDR3 covers 12 residues. Looked up from germline, CDR1 is LNHNV and CDR2 is YYDKDF (reference sequence). CDR3 residues: CATSRVNTEAFF. The CDR3 region has the DNA TGTGCCACCAGCAGAGTGAACACTGAAGCTTTCTTC.

The count of this clonotype is one. This chain uses TRBV7-3 with TRBJ2-3; D may be TRBD1 (6 bases). TRBJ1-2 matches the DNA end more closely, so the J call is doubtful. Germline CDR1 is SGHTA and CDR2 is FQGTGA. CDR3 size: 14 residues. For the CDR3, the DNA is TGTGCCAGCAGCTTAGAGGGGGTGGGGGTCGGCTACACCTTC. Protein product: CASSLEGVGVGYTF.

The CDR3 DNA sequence: TGTGCCAGCACCCACAGGGTGGAAGAGACCCAGTACTTC. Its protein product is CASTHRVEETQYF. The J gene is TRBJ2-1, the V gene TRBV12-3 or TRBV12-4, with D possibly being TRBD1 (6 bases). The end of the DNA fits TRBJ2-5 better, so the J call may be wrong. The CDR3 totals 13 residues.

The chain uses TRBV12-3 or TRBV12-4 and TRBJ2-3; possibly TRBD1 or TRBD2 for D (5 bases each). The CDR3 is 17 residues long. V was pared by 5 bases and J by 2 bases, with 20 bases between. In DNA form, the CDR3 reads TGTGCCAGCAGTCCTAGGGACGTTAGCTCTTCCACAGATACGCAGTATTTT. It codes for CASSPRDVSSSTDTQYF.

The genes are TRBV7-2 and TRBJ1-5; D possibly corresponds to TRBD1 (6 bases). In germline, CDR1 is SGHTA, CDR2 FQGNSA. The CDR3 is 15 residues long. V lost 1 base to trimming and J lost 4 bases, with 11 bases between them. The CDR3 reads CASSLGQVRNQPQHF. CDR3 nucleotide sequence: TGTGCCAGCAGCTTAGGACAGGTACGGAATCAGCCCCAGCATTTT.

This clonotype was counted many times. This chain uses TRBV19 with TRBJ1-1; tentative D call: TRBD1 (6 bases). Between the trimmed V and J ends, which lost 5 bases and 10 bases, there was a span of 17 bases. The germline gives CDR1 LNHDA, CDR2 SQIVND (reference sequence). The CDR3 runs to 13 residues. The CDR3 DNA sequence: TGTGCCAGTAGTCGGTCGGGCCCCAGGGGAGCTTTCTTT. It encodes CASSRSGPRGAFF.

This sequence joins TRBV27 and TRBJ2-1; 9 bases match TRBD2. The DNA matches TRBJ2-7 better at its end, which makes the J call doubtful. The CDR3 loop spans 16 amino acids. Germline V gives CDR1 MNHEY, CDR2 SMNVEV (reference sequence). The CDR3 loop is CASSFLPGTSLYEQYF. CDR3 coding DNA: TGTGCCAGCAGTTTCCTCCCCGGGACTAGCCTCTACGAGCAGTACTTC.

This clonotype came up many times. V is TRBV7-8 and J is TRBJ2-2; D is uncertain. V was pared by 5 bases and J by 7 bases, with 8 bases between. Germline V gives CDR1 SGHVS, CDR2 FQNEAQ. This CDR3 comprises 12 residues. CDR3 nucleotide sequence: TGTGCCAGCAGCCCTACGATCGGGGAGCTGTTTTTT. It encodes CASSPTIGELFF.

This chain joins TRBV7-2 and TRBJ2-4, with TRBD1 identical over 9 bases. The J call may be mistaken, given a closer DNA end match to TRBJ2-7. In germline, CDR1 is SGHTA, CDR2 FQGNSA. The CDR3 length is 15 residues. CDR3 in amino acids: CASSQQGASVAEQYF. CDR3 nucleotides: TGTGCCAGCAGCCAACAGGGGGCCAGTGTGGCCGAGCAGTACTTC.

The CDR3: CASSRPGGAAKNIQYF. For the CDR3, the DNA is TGTGCCAGCAGTAGACCCGGTGGAGCGGCCAAAAACATTCAGTACTTC. V is TRBV12-3 or TRBV12-4 and J is TRBJ2-4, with D unresolved. CDR3 length: 16 residues. V dropped 5 bases and J dropped 1 base, with 15 bases sitting between them.

This clonotype is a singleton in its sample. The chain carries TRBV7-6 and TRBJ2-7; D may be TRBD2 (5 bases). The DNA end is more similar to TRBJ2-1, so the J call may be wrong. CDR1 is SGHVS, CDR2 FNYEAQ, per germline. CDR3 length: 16 residues. The chain's CDR3 is CASSSGAVTLGNEQFF. The DNA for the CDR3 is TGTGCCAGCAGCTCCGGAGCGGTCACCTTGGGCAATGAGCAGTTCTTC.

J is TRBJ2-3 and V is TRBV7-6; no clear D gene. There are 11 residues in the CDR3. The germline gives CDR1 SGHVS, CDR2 FNYEAQ. V was clipped by 2 bases and J by 3 bases, with 0 bases between them. This chain's CDR3 is CASSLTDTQYF. The CDR3 DNA reads TGTGCCAGCAGCTTAACAGATACGCAGTATTTT.